This TCR beta chain was identified in a study of OX40 agonist ivuxolimab in advanced cancers. Overall study: Every 2 weeks, ivuxolimab was infused into the patients intravenously at between 0.01 and 10 mg/kg. Participants, roughly 81% male, averaged 60 years of age, ranging from roughly 23 to 80.

This CDR3 is built from 18 residues. Clones were read by immunoSEQ multiplex PCR, and TCRdb kept only the in-frame ones, dropping some. The table has tens of thousands of clones, around four fifths seen once. The receptor was isolated from an adult with an advanced solid tumor such as melanoma, head and neck, liver or kidney cancer. This specimen consisted of CD4+ or CD8+ T cells sorted from blood, obtained in a trial of the OX40 agonist ivuxolimab. The chain carries TRBV12-2 and TRBJ2-1; no check of the table's D call, TRBD1, against the DNA was made. TRBV12-2 is noted as a pseudogene. CDR3 sequence (DNA): TGTGCAAGTCGCTTAGAGCCCTGGGCTACCAGCTCCTACAATGAGCAGTTCTTC. Its translation: CASRLEPWATSSYNEQFF.